This passage covers 15 T cell receptor beta chains from one sample sequenced in a study of shared clonotypes between healthy human individuals. Naive CD8 populations comprised CD45RO-negative cells positively selected for CCR7, excluding terminally differentiated effector memory CD45RA+ cells. The table came from immunoSEQ multiplex PCR; TCRdb's copy has only in-frame clones and leaves some out. The sample has millions of clones, about 93% seen once. The specimen was naive CD8+ T cells from PBMCs. Receptor source: a man between 18 and 35 years old in good health. Some clones in this sample may be carry-over from other donors' samples.

This chain uses TRBV5-1 with TRBJ1-1; D call uncertain. Germline loops: CDR1 SGHRS, CDR2 YFSETQ. CDR3 length: 15 residues. V was trimmed by 0 bases and J by 5 bases, leaving 14 bases between them. DNA for the CDR3: TGCGCCAGCAGCTTGGCGGGATACTCAGGAACTGAAGCTTTCTTT. This gives the protein CASSLAGYSGTEAFF.

The CDR3 reads CASSSRRQLTTNEKLFF. The CDR3 nucleotides are TGTGCCAGCAGCTCGAGGAGACAGCTGACAACTAATGAAAAACTGTTTTTT. The rearrangement joins TRBV13 to TRBJ1-4; a possible D gene is TRBD1 (5 bases). Trimming cost V 4 bases and J 0 bases, with 15 bases left between them. Germline V gene data show CDR1 as PRHDT and CDR2 as FYEKMQ (reference sequence). The CDR3 loop spans 17 amino acids. Drawing the rest from reference TRBV13 and TRBJ1-4, the complete variable domain is AAGVIQSPRHLIKEKRETATLKCYPIPRHDTVYWYQQGPGQDPQFLISFYEKMQSDKGSIPDRFSAQQFSDYHSELNMSSLELGDSALYFCASSSRRQLTTNEKLFFGSGTQLSVL.

Details on this clone: This same CDR3 is encoded by further DNA sequences in the sample. This rearrangement joins TRBV28 to TRBJ2-3; TRBD2 agrees at 9 bases. V was clipped by 8 bases and J by 3 bases; unmatched bases: 3. The CDR3 runs to 13 residues. Germline V CDR1 and CDR2: MDHEN, SYDVKM. CDR3 residues: CASRTSGTDTQYF. The CDR3 DNA reads TGTGCCAGCCGAACTAGCGGGACAGATACGCAGTATTTT.

The rearrangement links TRBV28 to TRBJ1-2; a weak D match, TRBD1 (6 bases). V gave up 3 bases and J gave up 5 bases, with 13 bases separating them. The CDR3 has 14 residues. Per the germline V gene, CDR1 is MDHEN and CDR2 is SYDVKM. The chain's CDR3 is CASSFGGAGYGYTF. The CDR3 DNA reads TGTGCCAGCAGTTTTGGGGGGGCGGGTTATGGCTACACCTTC.

V is TRBV7-9 and J is TRBJ2-2; maybe TRBD1 (6 bases). From germline, CDR1 is SEHNR and CDR2 FQNEAQ (reference sequence). The V end lost 1 base, the J end lost 4 bases, and 10 bases lay between the germline ends. CDR3 length: 15 residues. CDR3 in amino acids: CASSLEQGATGELFF. DNA for the CDR3: TGTGCCAGCAGCTTAGAACAGGGCGCCACCGGGGAGCTGTTTTTT.

The chain links TRBV14 to TRBJ2-7; D unresolved. The CDR3 totals 19 residues. From germline, CDR1 is SGHDN and CDR2 FVKESK. Trimming shortened V by 0 bases and J by 4 bases, and 25 bases separated the two germline ends. The CDR3: CASSQELYPPDGRNYEQYF. DNA of the CDR3: TGTGCCAGCAGCCAAGAACTATATCCCCCAGATGGCCGCAATTACGAGCAGTACTTC.

The V and J genes are TRBV7-9 and TRBJ2-4; D is undetermined. The germline V gene encodes CDR1 SEHNR and CDR2 FQNEAQ (reference sequence). The CDR3 contains 12 residues. V was clipped by 1 base and J by 8 bases, with 6 bases between them. In nucleotides, the CDR3 is TGTGCCAGCAGCTTAGACAGACACATTCAGTACTTC. This codes for CASSLDRHIQYF.

This chain joins TRBV28 and TRBJ2-1; 7 bases fit TRBD2. CDR1 MDHEN and CDR2 SYDVKM come from the germline V gene. The CDR3 loop spans 19 amino acids. V shed 2 bases, J shed 2 bases, and the junction held 15 bases outside the gene matches. The DNA of the CDR3 is TGTGCCAGCAGTTTAGGAAAACTAGCGCCCAGTACTCCCTACAATGAGCAGTTCTTC. The encoded protein is CASSLGKLAPSTPYNEQFF.

This clone came up once. The gene calls are TRBV5-1 and TRBJ1-5; D is perhaps TRBD1 (5 bases). The germline V and J ends were trimmed by 1 base and 0 bases, with 17 bases remaining between them. The CDR3 length is 18 residues. Germline assignment: CDR1 SGHRS and CDR2 YFSETQ. The CDR3 nucleotides read TGCGCCAGCAGCTTGATCCCCGGGACCGAATATAGCAATCAGCCCCAGCATTTT. It specifies CASSLIPGTEYSNQPQHF. The full variable domain, in which reference TRBV5-1 and TRBJ1-5 provide the parts outside the CDR3, is KAGVTQTPRYLIKTRGQQVTLSCSPISGHRSVSWYQQTPGQGLQFLFEYFSETQRNKGNFPGRFSGRQFSNSRSEMNVSTLELGDSALYLCASSLIPGTEYSNQPQHFGDGTRLSIL.

V is TRBV15 and J is TRBJ2-6, with 8 bases matching TRBD1. Unmatched junction bases numbered 3, after V lost 5 bases and J lost 3 bases. In germline, CDR1 is LNHNV, CDR2 YYDKDF (reference sequence). The CDR3 length is 15 residues. CDR3 sequence (DNA): TGTGCCACCAGCGGCAGGGGGCATGGGGCCAACGTCCTGACTTTC. Its translation: CATSGRGHGANVLTF.

This clone showed up just once. This sequence joins TRBV6-1 and TRBJ2-1, with 9 nucleotides matching TRBD1. V gave up 3 bases and J gave up 2 bases; unmatched junction bases: 11. This CDR3 has 18 amino acids. Germline CDR1 is MNHNS and CDR2 is SASEGT. The DNA for the CDR3 is TGTGCCAGCAGTGAGCGGACAGGGGTAGTAGGGACCTACAATGAGCAGTTCTTC. Amino acid sequence: CASSERTGVVGTYNEQFF.

V gene TRBV27 combines with J gene TRBJ2-7, with 12 bases lining up with TRBD2. The trim removed 4 bases at V and 0 bases at J, leaving 4 bases unmatched. The CDR3 totals 16 residues. Germline V gene data show CDR1 as MNHEY and CDR2 as SMNVEV (reference sequence). The CDR3 region has the DNA TGTGCCAGCAGTTGGACTAGCGGGATGGGCTCCTACGAGCAGTACTTC. This codes for CASSWTSGMGSYEQYF.

The CDR3 DNA follows: TGTGCCACCAGCAGCCAAGGAGCCTCACCCCTCCACTTT. This codes for CATSSQGASPLHF. The gene calls are TRBV15 and TRBJ1-6; D unresolved. The CDR3 has 13 amino acids. Germline V gives CDR1 LNHNV, CDR2 YYDKDF (reference sequence). Deletions cut 3 bases from V and 10 bases from J, with 10 bases between. Drawing the rest from reference TRBV15 and TRBJ1-6, the complete variable domain is DAMVIQNPRYQVTQFGKPVTLSCSQTLNHNVMYWYQQKSSQAPKLLFHYYDKDFNNEADTPDNFQSRRPNTSFCFLDIRSPGLGDTAMYLCATSSQGASPLHFGNGTRLTVT.

For this clone: Mismatch with germline at one junction end may stem from a read error. The chain links TRBV4-1 to TRBJ1-1, with 7 bases fitting TRBD1. Germline V gene lookup returns CDR1 MGHRA and CDR2 YSYEKL. The CDR3 is made up of 14 amino acids. The CDR3 DNA is TGCACCAGCAGACGCAGGGGGGAGGACACTGAAGCTTTCTTT. This encodes CTSRRRGEDTEAFF.

The rearrangement joins TRBV28 to TRBJ2-7; D is possibly TRBD2 (5 bases). Germline V gene data show CDR1 as MDHEN and CDR2 as SYDVKM. The ends were cut back, 3 bases at V and 2 bases at J, with 11 bases in the middle. The CDR3 has 14 residues. The CDR3 sequence: CASSLAGRAYEQYF. CDR3 DNA: TGTGCCAGCAGTTTGGCGGGCCGCGCCTACGAGCAGTACTTC.